This T cell receptor (beta chain) was identified during a study of blood T cell repertoires in COVID-19 (dated by TCRdb to about 2020). Regarding the research as a whole: The collaborator samples originated in the United States, Italy and Spain and spanned the acute and convalescent phases of COVID-19. The material from the prospective study consisted of cDNA or gDNA derived from T cells, B-cell-depleted T cells, or PBMCs. The samples were drawn from two sources: the first 160 participants of the ongoing ImmuneRACE study, and fewer than 1,500 subjects contributed by 6 global collaborators. Nearly every sample came with metadata listing a de-identified subject ID, COVID-19 status, age in years and sex. Where HLA class I and class II types were available, the types were taken from metadata supplied by the sample provider, not from assay-based typing. The dataset comprised deeply sampled blood TCRbeta repertoires from subjects exposed to, actively infected with, or recovered from COVID-19. A freely available public database, intended as a resource for researchers studying the immune response to SARS-CoV-2, is where the repertoires were released. General conclusions and limits of the study: The amount of clinical and demographic metadata varied by source and participant and was provided uncurated.

The immunoSEQ Assay, a bias-controlled multiplex PCR, was used to amplify TCRbeta CDR3 regions from genomic DNA. Regarding the original processing steps: Within the assay, amplification of reference gene primers was used to estimate how many nucleated cells each sample contained. To quantify the absolute abundance of each unique TCRbeta CDR3 rearrangement, sequence reads were collapsed and filtered. For each sample, productive Simpson clonality was calculated by taking the square root of Simpson's diversity index across productive rearrangements. TCRdb provides this immuneACCESS table in a form limited to in-frame rearrangements. Some clones are lacking; in checked studies, under half of them reflect an unresolved V gene, and why the rest are absent is not known. V and J calls and clone size follow that table, whereas D and trimming were derived from the DNA. For this sample there are 90,000 to 150,000 clones; around 85% appear just once. About 8% of the sample comes from the top ten.

Including cysteine and phenylalanine, the CDR3 has 13 amino acids. Kept here is only the CDR3 DNA, which spans 39 bases and is read in frame from base 1. As encoded in the germline V gene, CDR1 is SGHRS while CDR2 is YFSETQ. V is shortened by 0 bases, J by 3 bases, and the region joining them spans 6 bases. A second Seattle source provided samples from volunteer blood donors who had recovered from COVID-19. Collaborating institutions collected whole blood in K2EDTA tubes following their own protocols. For TCRbeta analysis, collaborators shipped samples as frozen whole blood, isolated PBMCs, or DNA extracted from either of those sample types. About this clone: This receptor's antigen is unknown. It has no much larger one-base neighbor in the sample; base qualities were not kept.

Sequencing input: peripheral blood. The clonotype was recovered from a man aged 65-85 years who had recovered from COVID-19. The rearranged chain carries TRBV5-1 and TRBJ1-1, with the identity of the D gene unclear. The nucleotide sequence is TGCGCCAGCAGCTTGGTCGGGGACACTGAAGCTTTCTTT. It translates as CASSLVGDTEAFF.